One T cell receptor beta chain is described in this entry. The antigen is not known. One entry per CDR3 protein, called by TCRdb with MiXCR from the reads. The sample lists some 940,000 distinct CDR3 sequences, around 30% occurring once. These data belong to a study of T cell repertoires in cytomegalovirus infection. Study information: Recently identified HLA-C-restricted CMV epitopes and well-studied HLA-B-restricted CMV epitopes were used by the study. Evidence of both CMV infection and a matching HLA type came from public TCR beta signatures. Study-wide results and caveats: What dominated the ex vivo response were HLA-C-restricted CMV-specific TCR beta clonotypes.

This CDR3 has 18 residues. V lost 0 bases and J lost 7, with 22 bases in between. Germline V gives CDR1 SGHVS, CDR2 FQNEAQ. The receptor comes from a human donor in good health (CMV status not recorded). Some clones in this sample may be carry-over from other donors' samples. The chain is built from TRBV7-8 and TRBJ1-5; TRBD1 is a possible D gene (5 bases). The sequenced sample was cultured CD8+ T cells from PBMCs, obtained from culture after CMV antigen stimulation. The CDR3 reads CASSLAGREGYPLQPQHF. CDR3 nucleotide sequence: TGTGCCAGCAGCTTAGCGGGGCGGGAGGGATACCCATTACAGCCCCAGCATTTT.